This entry lists 18 T cell receptor beta chains sequenced from one sample in a study of shared clonotypes between healthy human individuals. Repertoires were generated with immunoSEQ multiplex PCR, while TCRdb's copy carries only in-frame clones and drops some. The table lists 2 million to 2.5 million clones, roughly 93% of them singletons. The material sequenced was naive CD4+ T cells from PBMCs. As for subset: CD45RA+ positively selected. These receptors were taken from a man between 18 and 35 years old in good health. Some clones in this sample may be carry-over from other donors' samples.

On this clone: This sample also contains other DNA sequences that code for the same CDR3. The CDR3 loop reads CSASGSHEQYF. The CDR3, as DNA: TGCAGTGCTTCGGGGAGCCACGAGCAGTACTTC. The V gene is TRBV20-1, the J gene TRBJ2-7; weak D call: TRBD2 (5 bases). V was shortened by 5 bases and J by 5 bases, with 10 bases between the two germline ends. This CDR3 contains 11 residues. CDR1 DFQATT and CDR2 SNEGSKA come from the germline V gene (reference sequence).

CDR3 loop: CASSASVAEYNEQFF. The CDR3 DNA reads as TGTGCCAGCTCCGCCTCAGTAGCGGAATACAATGAGCAGTTCTTC. The V gene is TRBV18, the J gene TRBJ2-1; D perhaps matches TRBD2 (6 bases). This CDR3 contains 15 residues. Germline V gene sequence: CDR1 KGHSH, CDR2 LQKENI. V was trimmed by 6 bases and J by 4 bases, leaving 16 bases between them.

This sequence joins TRBV6-6 and TRBJ2-1; D is possibly TRBD1 (6 bases). Trimming left V 5 bases short and J 2 bases short, with 13 bases between. In germline, CDR1 is MNHNY, CDR2 SVGAGI (reference sequence). The CDR3 runs to 15 residues. The CDR3 DNA follows: TGTGCCAGCAGTGACTACAGGGCCCCCTACAATGAGCAGTTCTTC. Translation gives CASSDYRAPYNEQFF.

The chain joins TRBV27 to TRBJ1-2; maybe TRBD1 (6 bases). Germline-derived CDR1 and CDR2 are MNHEY and SMNVEV (reference sequence). This CDR3 is built from 16 residues. Trimming took 3 bases from V and 4 from J, leaving 18 bases between them. The CDR3 loop is CASSFLVQGGGYGYTF. The CDR3 DNA reads TGTGCCAGCAGTTTCCTCGTACAGGGAGGCGGCTATGGCTACACCTTC.

This chain connects TRBV2 to TRBJ2-2; weak D call: TRBD2 (5 bases). Germline assignment: CDR1 SNHLY and CDR2 FYNNEI. CDR3 length equals 15 residues. V shed 4 bases and J shed 2 bases, with 11 bases lying between them. The CDR3 nucleotides are TGTGCCAGCAGTGGGTTTGGGAGTAACACCGGGGAGCTGTTTTTT. Protein: CASSGFGSNTGELFF.

The V gene is TRBV5-1, the J gene TRBJ1-1; TRBD1 might be the D (5 bases). CDR3 length: 14 residues. V was shortened by 4 bases and J by 1 base, with 11 bases between the two germline ends. Germline CDR1 is SGHRS and CDR2 is YFSETQ. The CDR3 DNA reads as TGCGCCAGCAGCCCCGGGGGGGGGAACACTGAAGCTTTCTTT. Translation: CASSPGGGNTEAFF.

The chain carries TRBV9 and TRBJ2-1, with 7 bases lining up with TRBD2. The CDR3 loop spans 14 amino acids. Per germline, CDR1 SGDLS and CDR2 YYNGEE. V gave up 3 bases and J gave up 6 bases; unmatched junction bases: 6. The CDR3 DNA sequence: TGTGCCAGCAGCGGGACTAGGAAACTCAATGAGCAGTTCTTC. It yields the protein CASSGTRKLNEQFF.

The chain is built from TRBV2 and TRBJ1-4; D is perhaps TRBD1 (6 bases). With 3 bases removed from V and 13 bases from J, the gap between germline ends came to 21 bases. CDR3 length: 15 residues. CDR1 and CDR2 from the germline V gene are SNHLY and FYNNEI. The CDR3 sequence: CASSERGPVGLGLFF. The CDR3 DNA sequence: TGTGCCAGCAGTGAGCGGGGGCCGGTCGGGCTAGGACTGTTTTTT.

V usage is TRBV4-2 and J usage is TRBJ2-7, with D uncertain. The V gene lost 1 base and the J gene lost 2 bases, with 12 bases spanning the gap. The CDR3 is made up of 15 amino acids. The germline CDR1 and CDR2 sequences are LGHNA and YNFKEQ. The CDR3 reads CASSQGPRTTYEQYF. The CDR3 coding sequence is TGTGCCAGCAGCCAAGGCCCCAGAACCACCTACGAGCAGTACTTC.

This chain links TRBV30 with TRBJ2-2; D remains unclear. In germline, CDR1 is GTSNPN, CDR2 SVGIG (reference sequence). CDR3 size: 15 residues. V was pared by 4 bases and J by 1 base, with 13 bases between. Here the CDR3 reads CAWTIDGGNTGELFF. The CDR3 DNA sequence: TGTGCCTGGACCATCGACGGTGGGAACACCGGGGAGCTGTTTTTT. Together with reference TRBV30 and TRBJ2-2, the CDR3 gives the full variable domain: SQTIHQWPATLVQPVGSPLSLECTVEGTSNPNLYWYRQAAGRGLQLLFYSVGIGQISSEVPQNLSASRPQDRQFILSSKKLLLSDSGFYLCAWTIDGGNTGELFFGEGSRLTVL.

This chain joins TRBV6-1 and TRBJ2-7; D is ambiguous. The germline CDR1 and CDR2 sequences are MNHNS and SASEGT. CDR3 length: 13 residues. Between the trimmed V and J ends, which lost 4 bases and 7 bases, there was a span of 14 bases. CDR3 sequence reads: CASSGSIGREQYF. CDR3 coding DNA: TGTGCCAGCAGTGGGTCAATAGGGCGAGAGCAGTACTTC.

This sequence joins TRBV5-1 and TRBJ1-1, with D hard to call. This CDR3 has 15 amino acids. Germline V lookup: CDR1 SGHRS, CDR2 YFSETQ. V shed 0 bases and J shed 1 base, with 10 bases lying between them. CDR3 in DNA: TGCGCCAGCAGCTTGGCCGGGGAGGCGAACACTGAAGCTTTCTTT. Protein sequence: CASSLAGEANTEAFF. Complete variable domain (other parts from reference TRBV5-1 and TRBJ1-1): KAGVTQTPRYLIKTRGQQVTLSCSPISGHRSVSWYQQTPGQGLQFLFEYFSETQRNKGNFPGRFSGRQFSNSRSEMNVSTLELGDSALYLCASSLAGEANTEAFFGQGTRLTVV.

V and J are TRBV14 and TRBJ2-2; tentatively, D is TRBD2 (6 bases). The V gene's germline CDR1 is SGHDN and CDR2 FVKESK. Trimming took off 2 bases at V and 7 bases at J, with 11 bases between the two ends. This CDR3 has 14 amino acids. CDR3 in amino acids: CASSQMMEGGELFF. The CDR3 bases are TGTGCCAGCAGCCAAATGATGGAGGGCGGGGAGCTGTTTTTT.

The chain carries TRBV7-8 and TRBJ1-1, with D possibly TRBD1 on 6 matching bases. The CDR3 is made up of 17 amino acids. Trimming left V 5 bases short and J 0 bases short, with 19 bases between. Germline-derived CDR1 and CDR2 are SGHVS and FQNEAQ. CDR3 protein: CASSQRDTTVMNTEAFF. The DNA of the CDR3 is TGTGCCAGCAGCCAGCGGGACACTACCGTCATGAACACTGAAGCTTTCTTT. Using reference TRBV7-8 and TRBJ1-1 for the parts outside the CDR3, the full variable domain is GAGVSQSPRYKVAKRGQDVALRCDPISGHVSLFWYQQALGQGPEFLTYFQNEAQLDKSGLPSDRFFAERPEGSVSTLKIQRTQQEDSAVYLCASSQRDTTVMNTEAFFGQGTRLTVV.

The chain's CDR3 is CASSLLGTGKETQYF. The CDR3 nucleotides read TGTGCCAGCAGCTTACTCGGGACAGGGAAAGAGACCCAGTACTTC. The chain combines TRBV7-9 with TRBJ2-5; 9 bases are a match to TRBD1. This CDR3 contains 15 residues. The germline V gene encodes CDR1 SEHNR and CDR2 FQNEAQ (reference sequence). Unmatched junction bases numbered 4, after V lost 2 bases and J lost 3 bases.

This clone came up a few times. The chain links TRBV28 to TRBJ1-1, with D possibly matching TRBD1 (5 bases). V lost 7 bases to trimming and J lost 10 bases, with 19 bases between them. Germline-derived CDR1 and CDR2 are MDHEN and SYDVKM. CDR3 length equals 13 residues. The CDR3 DNA sequence: TGTGCCAGCACCCTTCCTTCAGCCCAGGGAGCTTTCTTT. Translating it yields CASTLPSAQGAFF.

V and J are TRBV28 and TRBJ2-3; 12 bases fit TRBD2. The CDR3 extends over 16 amino acids. CDR1 MDHEN and CDR2 SYDVKM come from the germline V gene. The V and J ends lost 3 bases and 4 bases, in that order; junction bases with no gene match: 5. This CDR3 is CASSFGLAGGADTQYF. The CDR3 DNA follows: TGTGCCAGCAGTTTCGGGCTAGCGGGAGGGGCAGATACGCAGTATTTT. The whole variable domain, remainder taken from reference TRBV28 and TRBJ2-3, is DVKVTQSSRYLVKRTGEKVFLECVQDMDHENMFWYRQDPGLGLRLIYFSYDVKMKEKGDIPEGYSVSREKKERFSLILESASTNQTSMYLCASSFGLAGGADTQYFGPGTRLTVL.

This clone has only one observation. The rearrangement joins TRBV28 to TRBJ1-4, with 7 nucleotides matching TRBD1. With 6 bases clipped from V and 5 bases from J, the junction kept 9 bases outside the gene matches. The germline V gene encodes CDR1 MDHEN and CDR2 SYDVKM. This CDR3 region has 15 residues. This CDR3 reads CASRSRRTGNEKLFF. The CDR3 DNA is TGTGCCAGCAGATCGAGAAGGACAGGAAATGAAAAACTGTTTTTT.